Sequencing of this TCR beta chain was carried out in a study of vaccination and CD4 T cells after COVID-19. For the study at large: Participants got two doses of BNT162b2 or mRNA-1273 vaccine. Post-vaccination samples were procured at a median of roughly 76 days following dose two (range 14 to 241).

Treatment given: approximately nine-day PBMC culture with coronavirus spike peptide pools or control peptides (ViraFEST assay). There are 14 residues in the CDR3. CDR1 SEHNR and CDR2 FQNEAQ come from the germline V gene (reference sequence). With V trimmed by 6 bases and J by 4 bases, 5 bases remained unmatched. Cultured CD4+ T-cell DNA underwent Oncomine TCR Beta short-read sequencing. Via MiXCR, TCRdb re-called the PCR reads, giving one row per CDR3 protein. Of a few thousand distinct CDR3 sequences in the sample, roughly a fifth were seen once. As for this clonotype: Its antigen is not identified.

The V and J genes are TRBV7-9 and TRBJ2-1, with 8 bases matching TRBD2. This receptor was taken from a human donor who had recovered from COVID-19. The sequenced sample consisted of CD4+ T cells from blood, cultured in vitro. CDR3 sequence (DNA): TGTGCCAGCAGGGAGGGCGGGAGGTACAATGAGCAGTTCTTC. It translates to CASREGGRYNEQFF.